The 6 T cell receptor beta chains given below trace back to one sample, sequenced in a study of PD-L1 blockade in urothelial cancer. This table comes from immunoSEQ multiplex PCR, and its TCRdb copy is limited to in-frame clones, with some not included. The sample contains about 84,000 clones, roughly 82% of which appear only once. The sequenced sample was PBMCs, obtained around atezolizumab (anti-PD-L1) treatment. These receptors all come from an older man with urothelial cancer.

The rearrangement joins TRBV10-1 to TRBJ2-7; 7 nucleotides line up with TRBD1. This CDR3 spans 17 amino acids. Germline V gene lookup returns CDR1 WNHNN and CDR2 SYGVQD (reference sequence). Trimming removed 0 bases from V and 2 bases from J; junction bases left unmatched: 10. The CDR3 sequence is CASSESRTGDPAYEQYF. CDR3 bases: TGCGCCAGCAGTGAGTCGAGGACAGGCGACCCCGCCTACGAGCAGTACTTC.

V usage is TRBV5-8 and J usage is TRBJ1-2, with TRBD1 identical over 12 bases. The V gene's germline CDR1 is SGHTS and CDR2 YDEGEE. J was trimmed by 8 bases and V by 4 bases; bases with no gene match: 15. There are 17 residues in the CDR3. The CDR3 bases are TGTGCCAGCAGCCTCTACCCTCCGGGACAGGGGGCTCGGGGCTACACCTTC. Its protein is CASSLYPPGQGARGYTF.

J is TRBJ1-1 and V is TRBV5-1; no reliable D call. This CDR3 has 13 amino acids. Trimming took off 6 bases at V and 5 bases at J, with 14 bases between the two ends. Germline V gene sequence: CDR1 SGHRS, CDR2 YFSETQ. Here the CDR3 reads CASTYAGGTEAFF. The CDR3 nucleotides are TGCGCCAGCACCTACGCGGGAGGGACTGAAGCTTTCTTT.

The V call is TRBV7-2, the J call TRBJ2-1, with a possible D match to TRBD2 (5 bases). This CDR3 has 16 residues. Trimming cost V 3 bases and J 9 bases, with 21 bases left between them. Germline V lookup: CDR1 SGHTA, CDR2 FQGNSA. For the CDR3, the DNA is TGTGCCAGCAGCTTTAGTAGCCCGGGGTGGGGTGCTGAGCAGTTCTTC. Amino acid sequence: CASSFSSPGWGAEQFF.

This chain joins TRBV9 and TRBJ2-3; D remains ambiguous. Germline V gene lookup returns CDR1 SGDLS and CDR2 YYNGEE. The CDR3 runs 12 residues. With 0 bases removed from V and 6 bases from J, the gap between germline ends came to 5 bases. Here the CDR3 DNA reads TGTGCCAGCAGCGTAGTTAGCGATACGCAGTATTTT. Protein product: CASSVVSDTQYF.

The chain carries TRBV27 and TRBJ2-1; 8 bases are a match to TRBD1. CDR3 size: 13 residues. The trim removed 3 bases at V and 9 bases at J, leaving 4 bases unmatched. Germline V gene lookup returns CDR1 MNHEY and CDR2 SMNVEV (reference sequence). The CDR3 spells CASSFRTGIEQFF. Written as DNA, the CDR3 is TGTGCCAGCAGTTTCAGGACAGGGATTGAGCAGTTCTTC.